This T cell receptor beta chain was identified during a study of CXCR3-negative and CXCR3-positive naive CD8 T cells. Preparation of TRB cDNA libraries relied on 5' RACE carrying UMI labels. TCRdb reprocessed the 5' RACE reads and keeps a single row for each CDR3 protein, giving no DNA. This sample carries tens of thousands of distinct CDR3 sequences, with approximately 0.99% going to the ten biggest clones. The TCR originated in a human donor in good health. Some clones in this sample may be carry-over from other donors' samples. The sample taken for sequencing was naive CXCR3- CD8+ T cells from blood. Subset of the sample: CD45RO-CCR7+CD27+CD95- naive CD8+ T cells lacking CXCR3 (TNR3-).

This CDR3 reads CSVEGVGAPYNEQFF. The chain is built from TRBV29-1 and TRBJ2-1. The CDR3 runs 15 residues. Germline values: CDR1 SQVTM, CDR2 ANQGSEA.